The clone carrying this T cell receptor beta chain was counted ten times or more. The data originate from a study of blood T cells in healthy people across ages. A second PCR of roughly 6 to 12 cycles used a sample-barcoded 5' primer and a J-beta primer mix. TCRdb processed the 5' RACE reads anew with MiXCR; each CDR3 protein has one entry. Found here are under 1 million distinct CDR3 sequences, about 42% of them singletons; the top ten hold around 21%. The ends were cut back, 1 base at V and 1 base at J, with 5 bases in the middle. Germline values: CDR1 MDHEN, CDR2 SYDVKM. The CDR3 is 15 residues long.

The rearrangement uses TRBV28 and TRBJ2-6; no clear D gene. The sequencing input was blood. This receptor was obtained from a man aged 55 to 69 in good health. The CDR3 coding sequence is TGTGCCAGCAGTTTATTGAGATCTGGGGCCAACGTCCTGACTTTC. Translation gives CASSLLRSGANVLTF.